The rows below give T cell receptor beta chains drawn from one sample of a study of T cells in severe cutaneous drug reactions. TCRdb reworked the multiplex PCR reads into one entry per CDR3 protein, no DNA. Here the sample table reports tens of thousands of distinct CDR3 sequences. The sequenced material came from PBMCs. The receptor set was obtained from a human donor with toxic epidermal necrolysis, a severe cutaneous drug reaction. Both conserved end residues are part of each CDR3. Some rows have no size entry. The others give once, few or many, or a class for an expanded clone.

>TRBJ1-1|NA|TRBV3-1
CASSQARTGVTEAFF
>TRBJ1-3|NA|TRBV19
CASSRAGSSGNTIYF
>TRBJ2-7|medium-sized|TRBV30
CAWGTSGEQYF
>TRBJ2-3|NA|TRBV20-1
CSATGAQDRTDTQYF
>TRBJ2-7|NA|TRBV19
CASSMGAPSAEQYF
>TRBJ1-3|NA|TRBV29-1
CSVLTGPGNTIYF
>TRBJ1-2|NA|TRBV13
CASSVGLGGYTF
>TRBJ2-1|NA|TRBV7-9
CASSLDGRSYNEQFF
>TRBJ2-3|NA|TRBV5-1
CASSSSTDTQYF
>TRBJ2-7|NA|TRBV29-1
CSVEAARGPYEQYF
>TRBJ1-2|medium-sized|TRBV30
CAWSVPLWGYTF
>TRBJ2-7|medium-sized|TRBV9
CASSVYTTSYEQYF
>TRBJ2-7|NA|TRBV13
CASSFSGGWGYEQYF
>TRBJ2-2|NA|TRBV29-1
CSVRPRLAGGTGELFF
>TRBJ2-5|NA|TRBV6-1
CASSEAWGLGETQYF
>TRBJ2-1|NA|TRBV19
CASRDPGLAGYNEQFF
>TRBJ1-5|NA|TRBV29-1
CSARQNDSNQPQHF
>TRBJ2-3|NA|TRBV4-3
CASSQDLGLGDTQYF
>TRBJ1-1|NA|TRBV10-2
CASNDRDSLNTEAFF
>TRBJ2-1|NA|TRBV19
CASSIWDRGYNEQFF
>TRBJ2-5|NA|TRBV24-1
CATSDAGTSQETQYF
>TRBJ2-3|NA|TRBV4-2
CASSQDRTDTQYF
>TRBJ2-3|NA|TRBV12-3/TRBV12-4
CASSLRDRWSDTQYF
>TRBJ2-2|medium-sized|TRBV18
CASSPLAPQGEMPGELFF
>TRBJ2-1|medium-sized|TRBV30
CASGTGDEQFF
>TRBJ1-5|NA|TRBV18
CASSPSRDRFDNQPQHF
>TRBJ1-2|NA|TRBV12-3/TRBV12-4
CASSYNSINYGYTF
>TRBJ1-2|NA|TRBV25-1
CASSEFGVNGYTF
>TRBJ2-1|medium-sized|TRBV18
CASSPPGGSAGHEQFF
>TRBJ2-7|NA|TRBV19
CASSPPGDEQYF
>TRBJ2-3|NA|TRBV6-1
CASGLGGGGGGTQYF
>TRBJ2-5|NA|TRBV9
CASSAWDSQETQYF
>TRBJ1-5|NA|TRBV20-1
CSARVGGIGNQPQHF
>TRBJ2-6|NA|TRBV20-1
CSARDQGTTSGANVLTF
>TRBJ1-1|medium-sized|TRBV30
CAWSARQWPEAFF
>TRBJ1-5|NA|TRBV27
CASSLGTSNQPQHF
>TRBJ2-7|NA|TRBV19
CASSRDTRSFYEQYF
>TRBJ2-2|NA|TRBV4-1
CASSQAGGGNTGELFF
>TRBJ2-7|NA|TRBV7-2
CASSPPGQGWQYF
>TRBJ1-1|NA|TRBV20-1
CSARDLRTSTLMNTEAFF
>TRBJ2-1|NA|TRBV12-3/TRBV12-4
CASSSGLGHHNEQFF
>TRBJ1-1|NA|TRBV12-3/TRBV12-4
CASSPHGSLGTEAFF
>TRBJ1-1|NA|TRBV19
CASSIGRGPTEAFF
>TRBJ2-1|medium-sized|TRBV6-9
CATPGQNYNEQFF
>TRBJ2-3|NA|TRBV12-5
CASGEGIRLTDTQYF
>TRBJ2-7|NA|TRBV20-1
CSANSGTGQLEQYF
>TRBJ2-7|NA|TRBV20-1
CSARGRVDYEQYF
>TRBJ2-5|medium-sized|TRBV2
CASTQQETQYF
>TRBJ2-5|medium-sized|TRBV18
CASSPTQETQYF
>TRBJ2-5|NA|TRBV6-5
CASSYDQETQYF
>TRBJ2-1|medium-sized|TRBV6-5
CASSYVAGVYEQFF
>TRBJ2-7|NA|TRBV5-1
CASSLDSNRGNLGEQYF
>TRBJ1-3|NA|TRBV7-6
CASRTGTGESGNTIYF
>TRBJ2-7|NA|TRBV5-1
CASRRTGILEQYF